The 14 T cell receptor beta chains in this list originate from one sample, sequenced in a study of blood T cell repertoires in COVID-19 (dated by TCRdb to 2018 to 2020). The library was generated by the immunoSEQ multiplex PCR assay. TCRdb obtained this table from immuneACCESS and retained in-frame rearrangements with V and J assigned. These tables miss some clones; where compared with another copy, unresolved V genes account for less than half of the shortfall, and the remainder is unexplained. Present in this sample are 200,000 or so clones, more than 75% of which were seen just once. The top ten clones comprise approximately 6.1% of the sample. Material for sequencing was peripheral blood. The receptors originated from an elderly man with acute or convalescent COVID-19.

The chain carries TRBV10-1 and TRBJ2-5; TRBD2 matches at 11 bases. After removal of 0 bases from V and 4 bases from J, the junction contained 19 bases not matched to a gene. Germline V lookup: CDR1 WNHNN, CDR2 SYGVQD (reference sequence). This CDR3 region has 21 residues. The CDR3 bases are TGCGCCAGCAGTGAGTCAGTCGCCGGGACTAGCGGTCCCCTAAGAGGAGAGACCCAGTACTTC. Translated: CASSESVAGTSGPLRGETQYF.

The CDR3 sequence: CASSDPGYNQPQHF. The CDR3 nucleotides are TGTGCCAGCAGTGATCCAGGGTACAATCAGCCCCAGCATTTT. The J gene is TRBJ1-5, the V gene TRBV6-2 or TRBV6-3; tentatively, D is TRBD1 (5 bases). The germline CDR1 and CDR2 sequences are MNHEY and SVGEGT. V lost 5 bases, J lost 3 bases, and 11 bases lay in between. The CDR3 runs to 14 residues.

This clone appeared a single time. The chain couples TRBV18 to TRBJ1-5, with D perhaps TRBD1 (5 bases). Germline V lookup: CDR1 KGHSH, CDR2 LQKENI. The length of the CDR3 is 14 residues. V lost 3 bases and J 6 bases, leaving 12 bases between the germline ends. CDR3 bases: TGTGCCAGCTCACCCCGGGGGACGGTTCAGCCCCAGCATTTT. It specifies CASSPRGTVQPQHF.

This clone was seen a single time. The genes are TRBV30 and TRBJ2-1; D ambiguous. The germline V gene has CDR1 GTSNPN and CDR2 SVGIG (reference sequence). The V gene lost 3 bases and the J gene lost 9 bases, with 12 bases spanning the gap. The CDR3 sequence is 12 residues long. CDR3 DNA: TGTGCCTGGAGCACCCGCCGAGGTGAGCAGTTCTTC. Protein: CAWSTRRGEQFF.

The chain links TRBV11-3 to TRBJ2-1; D gene ambiguous. This CDR3 has 13 residues. The V end lost 0 bases, the J end lost 9 bases, and 9 bases lay between the germline ends. Germline V lookup: CDR1 SGHNT, CDR2 YENEEA. CDR3 DNA sequence: TGTGCCAGCAGCTTAGATCAGAGGAGTGAGCAGTTCTTC. This translates into CASSLDQRSEQFF.

The chain employs TRBV7-8 and TRBJ2-4, with a tentative D call TRBD2 (7 bases). The CDR3 contains 16 residues. CDR1 is SGHVS, CDR2 FQNEAQ, per germline. V was trimmed by 4 bases and J by 2 bases, leaving 15 bases between them. In DNA, the CDR3 is TGTGCCAGCAGCTGGGAGGGGGGGCGAACCAAAAACATTCAGTACTTC. Protein: CASSWEGGRTKNIQYF. The whole variable domain, filled in from reference TRBV7-8 and TRBJ2-4, reads GAGVSQSPRYKVAKRGQDVALRCDPISGHVSLFWYQQALGQGPEFLTYFQNEAQLDKSGLPSDRFFAERPEGSVSTLKIQRTQQEDSAVYLCASSWEGGRTKNIQYFGAGTRLSVL.

A word on this clone: Mismatch with germline at one junction end may stem from a read error. The chain recombines TRBV2 with TRBJ2-1; 11 nucleotides line up with TRBD2. The CDR3 runs 12 residues. Per germline, CDR1 SNHLY and CDR2 FYNNEI. For the CDR3, the DNA is TGTGCCAGCAGTGAAAGAATAGCGGGAGGGATCTTC. Its protein is CASSERIAGGIF.

This clone was seen only once. The chain uses TRBV5-1 and TRBJ2-2; D gene unclear. Germline lookup yields CDR1 SGHRS and CDR2 YFSETQ. The CDR3 length is 16 residues. V lost 0 bases and J lost 4, with 13 bases in between. CDR3 nucleotides: TGCGCCAGCAGCTTGGCCGCGGTCCCGGGCACCGGGGAGCTGTTTTTT. This sequence encodes CASSLAAVPGTGELFF. Filled out from reference TRBV5-1 and TRBJ2-2, the complete variable domain reads KAGVTQTPRYLIKTRGQQVTLSCSPISGHRSVSWYQQTPGQGLQFLFEYFSETQRNKGNFPGRFSGRQFSNSRSEMNVSTLELGDSALYLCASSLAAVPGTGELFFGEGSRLTVL.

This clone was detected once. This sequence joins TRBV24-1 and TRBJ2-7; D might be TRBD1 (6 bases). The CDR3 spans 15 residues. Germline lookup yields CDR1 KGHDR and CDR2 SFDVKD. V gave up 4 bases and J gave up 2 bases, with 14 bases separating them. Here the CDR3 DNA reads TGTGCCACCAGTGAGACCGGGACAACCACCTACGAGCAGTACGTC. This sequence encodes CATSETGTTTYEQYV.

In DNA, the CDR3 is TGTGCCAGCAGCACCCTGCCCGGGACAGGGGTCTCTAGGAGCTCCTACGAGCAGTACGTC. Its translation: CASSTLPGTGVSRSSYEQYV. This chain connects TRBV7-8 to TRBJ2-7; 10 bases map to TRBD1. J lost 0 bases, V lost 5 bases, and 19 bases had no gene match. The germline CDR1 and CDR2 sequences are SGHVS and FQNEAQ. The CDR3 spans 20 residues.

The chain has TRBV10-1 and TRBJ2-5, with 10 bases aligning to TRBD2. V trimming: 6 bases; J trimming: 6 bases; junction bases outside the gene matches: 4. Germline V lookup: CDR1 WNHNN, CDR2 SYGVQD (reference sequence). The CDR3 loop spans 13 amino acids. CDR3 sequence reads: CASSEAGGKTQYF. Written as DNA, the CDR3 is TGCGCCAGCAGCGAAGCGGGAGGGAAGACCCAGTACTTC.

This chain links TRBV6-5 with TRBJ2-1, with TRBD2 matching 8 bases. V lost 2 bases and J lost 8; bases outside the gene matches: 2. CDR1 is MNHEY and CDR2 is SVGAGI in the germline V gene. The CDR3 runs 13 residues. CDR3 loop: CASSYTGGHEQFF. In DNA, the CDR3 is TGTGCCAGCAGTTACACGGGAGGGCATGAGCAGTTCTTC.

This sequence joins TRBV3-1 (or the pseudogene TRBV3-2) and TRBJ2-7; TRBD2 might be the D (6 bases). V lost 3 bases, J lost 1 base, and 10 bases lay in between. CDR1 and CDR2 (germline): LGHDT, YNNKEL (reference sequence). The CDR3 loop spans 14 amino acids. The CDR3 is CASSHGLSSYEQYV. The CDR3 DNA is TGTGCCAGCAGCCATGGACTATCGTCCTACGAGCAGTACGTC.

The count of this clone is one. CDR3: CASSKGGQGAKNIQYF. The CDR3 region has the DNA TGCGCCAGCAGCAAGGGTGGACAGGGAGCCAAAAACATTCAGTACTTC. The V gene is TRBV5-1, the J gene TRBJ2-4; 8 nucleotides agree with TRBD1. The CDR3 consists of 16 residues. Trimming took 4 bases from V and 0 from J; bases not matched to a gene: 6. Looked up from germline, CDR1 is SGHRS and CDR2 is YFSETQ. Complete variable domain (other parts from reference TRBV5-1 and TRBJ2-4): KAGVTQTPRYLIKTRGQQVTLSCSPISGHRSVSWYQQTPGQGLQFLFEYFSETQRNKGNFPGRFSGRQFSNSRSEMNVSTLELGDSALYLCASSKGGQGAKNIQYFGAGTRLSVL.